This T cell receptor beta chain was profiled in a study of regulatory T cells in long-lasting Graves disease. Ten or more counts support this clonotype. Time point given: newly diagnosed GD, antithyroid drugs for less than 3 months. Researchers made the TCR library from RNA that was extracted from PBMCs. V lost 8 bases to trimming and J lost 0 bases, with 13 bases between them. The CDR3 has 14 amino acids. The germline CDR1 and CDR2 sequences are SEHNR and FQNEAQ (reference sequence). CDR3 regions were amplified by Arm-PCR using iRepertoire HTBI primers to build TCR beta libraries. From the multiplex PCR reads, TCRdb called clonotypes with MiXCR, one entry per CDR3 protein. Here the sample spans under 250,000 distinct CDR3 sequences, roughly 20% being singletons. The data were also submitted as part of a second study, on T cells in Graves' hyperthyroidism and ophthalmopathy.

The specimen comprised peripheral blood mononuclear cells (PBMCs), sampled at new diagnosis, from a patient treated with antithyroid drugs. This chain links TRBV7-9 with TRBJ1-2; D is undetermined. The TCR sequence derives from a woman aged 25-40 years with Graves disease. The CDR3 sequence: CASWVGSTNYGYTF. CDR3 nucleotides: TGTGCCAGCTGGGTCGGCAGTACTAACTATGGCTACACCTTC.